The source of this T cell receptor beta chain is a study of control samples from healthy donors and cancer patients. Clones were read by immunoSEQ multiplex PCR, and TCRdb kept only the in-frame ones, dropping some. The sample lists fewer than 60,000 clones; around 87% were seen once. A few counts support this clone. The V gene end was trimmed by 1 base and the J gene end by 5 bases; junction bases not matched to a gene: 3. The CDR3 has 15 residues. Per germline, CDR1 MDHEN and CDR2 SYDVKM. The receptor's source is a woman aged 60-75 years with lung cancer. The rearrangement uses TRBV28 and TRBJ1-1, with 11 bases lining up with TRBD1. The sample taken for sequencing was PBMCs. CDR3 sequence (DNA): TGTGCCAGCAGTTTATATGGGACAGGGGGAACTGAAGCTTTCTTT. Its protein product is CASSLYGTGGTEAFF.